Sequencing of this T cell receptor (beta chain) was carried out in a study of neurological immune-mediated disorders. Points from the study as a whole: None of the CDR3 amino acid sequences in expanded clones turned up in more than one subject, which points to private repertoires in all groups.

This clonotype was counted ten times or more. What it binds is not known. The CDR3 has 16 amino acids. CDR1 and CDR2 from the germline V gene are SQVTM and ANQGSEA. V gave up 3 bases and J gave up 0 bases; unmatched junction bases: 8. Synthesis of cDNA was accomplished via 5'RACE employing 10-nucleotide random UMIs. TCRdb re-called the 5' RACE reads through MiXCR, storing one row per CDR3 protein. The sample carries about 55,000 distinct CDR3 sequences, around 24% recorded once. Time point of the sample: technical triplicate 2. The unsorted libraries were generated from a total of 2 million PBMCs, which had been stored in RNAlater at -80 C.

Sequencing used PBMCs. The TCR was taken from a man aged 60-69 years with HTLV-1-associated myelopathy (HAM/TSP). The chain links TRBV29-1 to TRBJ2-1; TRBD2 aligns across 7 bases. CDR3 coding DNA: TGCAGCGTTGAGAACGCGGGAGTATACTCCTACAATGAGCAGTTCTTC. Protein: CSVENAGVYSYNEQFF.